The clone carrying this T cell receptor (beta chain) was seen a handful of times. TCRdb independently ran MiXCR on the 5' RACE reads; one entry per CDR3 protein. The sample includes about 660,000 distinct CDR3 sequences, about 9.4% of them seen just once. This sample stems from a study of identical twins. CDR1 and CDR2 from the germline V gene are LGHDT and YNNKEL (reference sequence). The germline V and J ends were trimmed by 4 bases and 4 bases, with 10 bases remaining between them. The CDR3 runs 13 residues. These data are also associated with another study on yellow fever vaccine responses in identical twins.

Material: PBMCs. The origin of this receptor is a woman between 18 and 29 years old in good health. The chain has TRBV3-1 and TRBJ1-1; D is unclear. CDR3 nucleotide sequence: TGTGCCAGCAGCCCCAATCTCGGCACTGAAGCTTTCTTT. This sequence encodes CASSPNLGTEAFF. The complete variable domain, with remaining parts taken from reference TRBV3-1 and TRBJ1-1, reads DTAVSQTPKYLVTQMGNDKSIKCEQNLGHDTMYWYKQDSKKFLKIMFSYNNKELIINETVPNRFSPKSPDKAHLNLHINSLELGDSAVYFCASSPNLGTEAFFGQGTRLTVV.